This TCR beta chain derives from a study of beta chain features in type 1 diabetes. General study results and limits: Type 1 diabetes patients had TCRB CDR3s that were shorter (moderately but significantly so) in all four CD4+ subsets.

This clone was seen only a few times. Its antigen is undetermined. The investigators reverse transcribed all of the isolated RNA, so they sequenced expressed TCRB transcripts. Produced via immunoSEQ multiplex PCR; TCRdb's table is partial and in-frame only. The sample has about 700,000 clones, around an eighth seen once. The CDR3 has 15 amino acids. Trimming stripped 6 bases from V and 0 bases from J, with 12 bases between. Germline-derived CDR1 and CDR2 are MGHRA and YSYEKL. The chain employs TRBV4-1 and TRBJ1-3; a possible D gene is TRBD1 (5 bases). Sequencing used naive CD4+ T cells from blood. The sequence was collected from a man between 18 and 35 years old with type 1 diabetes. This CDR3 reads CASRAPGVSGNTIYF. The CDR3 nucleotides are TGCGCCAGCAGGGCCCCGGGGGTCTCTGGAAACACCATATATTTT.